This T cell receptor (beta chain) was documented in a study of CD8 T cells in Susac syndrome. With random hexamers, 0.5 to 1 ug RNA was reverse transcribed. TCRdb analysed the immunoSEQ multiplex PCR reads with MiXCR anew, one entry per CDR3 protein. The table records around 190,000 distinct CDR3 sequences, 94% of them present only once. The clonotype comes from a human donor with Susac syndrome. The sample was CD4+ T cells from PBMCs.

This CDR3 reads CSALPRGGGHNEQFF. CDR3 nucleotide sequence: TGCAGTGCTCTGCCGAGGGGCGGGGGCCACAATGAGCAGTTCTTC. V and J are TRBV20-1 and TRBJ2-1, with D maybe TRBD2 (7 bases). Deletions cut 5 bases from V and 5 bases from J, with 19 bases between. This CDR3 contains 15 residues. Germline CDR1 DFQATT, CDR2 SNEGSKA (reference sequence).